What follows is one T cell receptor beta chain and its context. The antigen is not known. This entry comes from a study of regulatory T cells. The length of the CDR3 is 13 residues. Germline V lookup: CDR1 SEHNR, CDR2 FQNEAQ (reference sequence). V was cut by 5 bases and J by 8 bases, with 15 bases left in between. Primers: 52 TRBV forward and 13 TRBJ reverse. Only in-frame clones appear in the TCRdb table, and some are missing; sequencing was by immunoSEQ multiplex PCR. The table includes 30,000 to 40,000 clones, over 90% detected once. Study conclusions and caveats: Hydrophobic residues at CDR3 positions 6 and 7 were enriched in conventional CD4+ T cells of CD3G-deficient patients.

The chain links TRBV7-9 to TRBJ1-2, with D perhaps matching TRBD1 (5 bases). The clonotype was recovered from a child aged 2-15 years with CD3G deficiency. Sequencing was carried out using conventional CD4+ T cells sorted from blood. The CDR3 nucleotides are TGTGCCAGCAGCCGGGGACGGCTGGGGGGCTACACCTTC. Translated: CASSRGRLGGYTF.